This entry describes one TCR beta chain. The target antigen is unknown. These data originate in a study of T-cell memory formation after mild COVID-19. Overall study findings and caveats: Prior to infection, memory already included some responding clones, suggesting cross-reactive memory joined. Day 15 to 85 contracting clones showed balanced CD4/CD8; later expanders leaned CD4+. Clones from the second wave (peaking day 37) had unconfirmed SARS-CoV-2 specificity.

Germline V lookup: CDR1 SGHAT, CDR2 FQNNGV. With 7 bases clipped from V and 4 bases from J, the junction kept 8 bases outside the gene matches. CDR3 size: 14 residues. TCR alpha and TCR beta cDNA libraries carrying sample barcodes and UMIs came from 5'RACE with constant-segment primers. One entry per CDR3 protein results from TCRdb running MiXCR on the 5' RACE reads. The sample has under 400,000 distinct CDR3 sequences, 20% to 25% seen once. Sequenced input: PBMCs or a T cell subset sorted from them (not recorded which). The chain uses TRBV11-2 and TRBJ2-3; 7 bases align to TRBD1. This clonotype was sampled from an adult woman who had mild COVID-19 (a few samples of this study predate the infection). Cell type and time point are not known. The CDR3 nucleotides read TGTGCCAGCACCAGAGACAGGGCCCCAGATACGCAGTATTTT. Its translation: CASTRDRAPDTQYF.